This T cell receptor (beta chain) appears in the sequencing data of a study of cytomegalovirus exposure and HLA in healthy donors. Whole-study context: Earlier sequencing of 200 million or so T cells yielded 90 million to 140 million unique TCR beta sequences.

The study ran its PCR with 60 Vbeta and 13 Jbeta primers. Sequenced by immunoSEQ multiplex PCR; TCRdb stores in-frame clones only, minus some. The sample has about 190,000 clones, roughly 80% seen once. Study findings and constraints: A later analysis, which compared TCR beta chains of equal frequency, found the HLA-associated ones more clonally expanded. For most subjects, TCR beta sequences were reported to predict HLA-A and HLA-B alleles with accuracy.

Germline CDR1 MNHEY, CDR2 SMNVEV (reference sequence). J was trimmed by 8 bases and V by 6 bases; bases with no gene match: 9. The CDR3 runs to 14 residues. Of note for this clone: What it binds is unknown.

V usage is TRBV27 and J usage is TRBJ1-4; 7 bases match TRBD1. The receptor comes from a woman aged 18-30 years in good health and CMV-seronegative. Sample: PBMCs. The chain's CDR3 is CASRSTGMDEKLFF. The CDR3 nucleotides are TGTGCCAGCAGGTCGACAGGGATGGACGAAAAACTGTTTTTT.